Below are 28 T cell receptor beta chains sequenced from a single sample in a study of molecular identifiers for immune sequencing clone quantification. TCRdb passed the PCR reads through MiXCR, listing each CDR3 protein once. The table records approximately 90,000 distinct CDR3 sequences, roughly a fifth of them present only once. What was sequenced was naive CD8+ T cells from blood, with Jurkat cell RNA spiked in. Subset given: FACS-sorted CD8+CD4-CCR7+CD45RA+ naive T cells. The source of these receptors is a human donor in good health. Some libraries in this study had Jurkat cell RNA spiked in.

This clonotype occurred a few times. A much larger clone sits a single nucleotide away, making a read error possible. V is TRBV4-3 and J is TRBJ2-7; 9 bases map to TRBD1. Germline assignment: CDR1 LGHNA and CDR2 YSLEER. Trimming at V came to 2 bases and at J to 9 bases, leaving 11 bases not matched to a gene. The CDR3 is made up of 15 amino acids. CDR3 amino acids: CASSQFRDRVSAQYF. In nucleotides, the CDR3 is TGCGCCAGCAGCCAATTCCGGGACAGGGTTTCCGCGCAGTACTTC.

This clonotype was seen many times. The rearrangement links TRBV12-3 or TRBV12-4 to TRBJ2-7; D assignment may be TRBD1 or TRBD2 (5 bases each). CDR3 length: 14 residues. Trimming took 3 bases from V and 2 from J, leaving 11 bases between them. CDR3 loop: CASSLSGATYEQYF. As DNA, the CDR3 is TGTGCCAGCAGTTTGTCCGGGGCGACCTACGAGCAGTACTTC.

This chain uses TRBV6-5 with TRBJ1-6; 9 bases fit TRBD1. The V segment lost 6 bases and the J segment 7 bases; nucleotides outside the gene matches: 7. This CDR3 comprises 15 residues. Germline-derived CDR1 and CDR2 are MNHEY and SVGAGI. Here the CDR3 reads CASRPRTGENSPLHF. As DNA, the CDR3 is TGTGCCAGCAGACCAAGGACAGGGGAAAATTCACCCCTCCACTTT.

As to this clonotype: This may be a read error: a much more frequent sequence differs by one nucleotide. The chain joins TRBV20-1 to TRBJ2-4; D uncertain. Germline loops: CDR1 DFQATT, CDR2 SNEGSKA (reference sequence). The CDR3 extends over 18 amino acids. CDR3 sequence reads: CSANFFPNSHVAKTIQYF. In DNA form, the CDR3 reads TGCAGTGCTAATTTTTTCCCAAATAGCCACGTAGCCAAAACCATTCAGTACTTC.

About this clonotype: This may be a read error, as it is one base from a much larger clone. The chain joins TRBV12-3 or TRBV12-4 to TRBJ1-3; D is unclear. V was clipped by 4 bases and J by 0 bases, with 10 bases between them. The CDR3 runs 15 residues. The CDR3 here is CASSSMGRSGNTIYF. The DNA for the CDR3 is TGTGCCAGCAGTTCAATGGGCCGCTCTGGAAACACCATATATTTT.

Comment on this clonotype: The junction departs from the called germline gene at one end, perhaps through a read error. J is TRBJ2-1 and V is TRBV12-3 or TRBV12-4, with D tentatively TRBD1 (5 bases). CDR3 length: 14 amino acids. CDR3 nucleotides: TGTGTCAGCAGTTTAGGTCCTTCAGGGAATGAGCAGTTCTTC. Amino acid sequence: CVSSLGPSGNEQFF.

A remark on this clonotype: This may be a read error: a much more frequent sequence differs by one nucleotide. The V and J genes are TRBV27 and TRBJ2-7; possibly TRBD1 or TRBD2 for D (6 bases each). The CDR3 consists of 14 residues. CDR1 is MNHEY, CDR2 SMNVEV, per germline (reference sequence). CDR3 sequence reads: CASSLSRGRYERYF. In nucleotides, the CDR3 is TGTGCCAGCAGTTTATCTCGGGGGCGGTACGAGCGGTACTTC.

The chain couples TRBV28 to TRBJ1-3, with TRBD1 as a possible D gene (6 bases). Germline loops: CDR1 MDHEN, CDR2 SYDVKM. The CDR3 length is 14 residues. With 5 bases removed from V and 0 bases from J, the gap between germline ends came to 8 bases. The CDR3 region has the DNA TGTGCCAGCAGTGAACAGGGCTCTGGAAACACCATATATTTT. This codes for CASSEQGSGNTIYF.

On this clonotype itself: The junction departs from the called germline gene at one end, perhaps through a read error. The genes are TRBV27 and TRBJ2-1; D is perhaps TRBD1 (6 bases). Germline CDR1 MNHEY, CDR2 SMNVEV (reference sequence). The CDR3 loop spans 17 amino acids. CDR3 DNA sequence: TGTGTCAGCAGGGGTAGAGCCCCTATTAAAGCCTATGATGAGCAGTTCTTC. The encoded protein is CVSRGRAPIKAYDEQFF.

The genes are TRBV9 and TRBJ2-3, with TRBD2 matching 8 bases. CDR1 is SGDLS, CDR2 YYNGEE, per germline. Trimming at V came to 0 bases and at J to 4 bases, leaving 7 bases not matched to a gene. The CDR3 sequence is 16 residues long. The CDR3 protein is CASSVELAGGSDTQYF. CDR3 coding DNA: TGTGCCAGCAGCGTAGAACTTGCGGGGGGTTCAGATACGCAGTATTTT.

In regard to this clonotype: A read error may be the cause here, since a much bigger clone is one base away. This chain's CDR3 is CASGGGKAGANVLTF. Here the CDR3 DNA reads TGTGCCAGCGGTGGAGGTAAAGCTGGGGCCAACGTCCTGACTTTC. The chain joins TRBV2 to TRBJ2-6, with D possibly TRBD2 on 5 matching bases. V lost 8 bases and J 2 bases, leaving 13 bases between the germline ends. CDR1 is SNHLY, CDR2 FYNNEI, per germline. The CDR3 contains 15 residues. The whole variable domain, remainder taken from reference TRBV2 and TRBJ2-6, is EPEVTQTPSHQVTQMGQEVILRCVPISNHLYFYWYRQILGQKVEFLVSFYNNEISEKSEIFDDQFSVERPDGSNFTLKIRSTKLEDSAMYFCASGGGKAGANVLTFGAGSRLTVL.

Of note for this clonotype: A clone one base away is much larger, so this may be a read error. This chain joins TRBV14 and TRBJ1-6, with D unresolved. Germline assignment: CDR1 SGHDN and CDR2 FVKESK. This CDR3 contains 14 residues. CDR3 loop: CASSPPGWNLPLHF. In DNA form, the CDR3 reads TGTGCCAGCAGCCCCCCGGGATGGAATTTACCCCTCCACTTT.

This clonotype was seen more than once but under ten times. The chain is built from TRBV5-1 and TRBJ1-6, with D unclear. The CDR3 is 17 amino acids. Germline V gene sequence: CDR1 SGHRS, CDR2 YFSETQ. V lost 0 bases to trimming and J lost 0 bases, with 10 bases between them. The CDR3 region is CASSLDSGSSYNSPLHF. The CDR3 coding sequence is TGCGCCAGCAGCTTGGACTCGGGAAGCTCCTATAATTCACCCCTCCACTTT.

This clonotype was observed a single time. The rearrangement links TRBV6-2 or TRBV6-3 to TRBJ2-7; D may be TRBD1 (6 bases). Germline CDR1 and CDR2: MNHEY and SVGEGT. The CDR3 totals 13 residues. V gave up 7 bases and J gave up 2 bases, with 12 bases separating them. The CDR3 bases are TGTGCCAGCACCAGGGGATCGCCCTACGAGCAGTACTTC. Translation: CASTRGSPYEQYF.

This clonotype was seen more than once but under ten times. Because the CDR3 is missing its conserved closing phenylalanine or tryptophan, this is likely a read error. No DNA is shown, since the ends of the CDR3 on it are uncertain; the CDR3 is the one TCRdb lists. The chain has TRBV21-1 and TRBJ2-7. TRBV21-1 is deemed a pseudogene. Including both end residues, the CDR3 is 14 amino acids long. The CDR3 loop reads CASRIEESSYEQYS.

The table lists this clonotype with many counts. This chain uses TRBV5-1 with TRBJ2-5, with 10 bases fitting TRBD2. This CDR3 is built from 16 residues. J was trimmed by 5 bases and V by 4 bases; bases with no gene match: 11. Germline V CDR1 and CDR2: SGHRS, YFSETQ. This chain's CDR3 is CASSPGTSVATETQYF. The CDR3 DNA is TGCGCCAGCAGCCCTGGGACTAGCGTAGCAACGGAGACCCAGTACTTC.

A remark on this clonotype: This may arise from a read error, as a much more abundant clone is one base away. J is TRBJ2-2 and V is TRBV7-9, with D maybe TRBD2 (6 bases). The V gene's germline CDR1 is SEHNR and CDR2 FQNEAQ (reference sequence). This CDR3 comprises 15 residues. The CDR3 DNA is TGTGCCAGCAGCTTAGGTCTAGCGAACACCGGGGAGCCGTTTTTT. Translated: CASSLGLANTGEPFF.

Points on this clonotype: A much larger clone sits a single nucleotide away, making a read error possible. This chain uses TRBV4-3 with TRBJ2-7; possibly TRBD1 or TRBD2 for D (5 bases each). Germline V CDR1 and CDR2: LGHNA, YSLEER. The CDR3 contains 15 residues. CDR3 region: CASGQESEGLYEQYF. CDR3 coding DNA: TGCGCCAGCGGCCAAGAATCTGAGGGGCTCTACGAGCAGTACTTC.

V and J are TRBV12-2 and TRBJ2-7. TRBV12-2 has pseudogene status. This CDR3 is 16 amino acids long. CDR3 sequence reads: CASRLVPLARSYEQYF. The CDR3, as DNA: TGTGCAAGTCGCTTAGTACCGCTAGCGAGGTCCTACGAGCAGTACTTC.

This chain joins TRBV9 and TRBJ1-3, with D unresolved. V was cut by 0 bases and J by 1 base, with 8 bases left in between. This CDR3 is built from 15 residues. CDR1 is SGDLS and CDR2 is YYNGEE in the germline V gene. CDR3 loop: CASSVGVGSGNTIYF. The CDR3 DNA reads TGTGCCAGCAGCGTAGGCGTAGGTTCTGGAAACACCATATATTTT. Filled out from reference TRBV9 and TRBJ1-3, the complete variable domain reads DSGVTQTPKHLITATGQRVTLRCSPRSGDLSVYWYQQSLDQGLQFLIQYYNGEERAKGNILERFSAQQFPDLHSELNLSSLELGDSALYFCASSVGVGSGNTIYFGEGSWLTVV.

V and J are TRBV11-2 and TRBJ2-7; D remains unclear. Trimming removed 5 bases at V and 1 base at J, with 9 bases between. CDR1 is SGHAT and CDR2 is FQNNGV in the germline V gene. The CDR3 totals 13 residues. CDR3 in amino acids: CASSVGQSYEQYF. CDR3 sequence (DNA): TGTGCCAGCAGCGTCGGGCAGTCCTACGAGCAGTACTTC. Supplemented by reference TRBV11-2 and TRBJ2-7, the full variable domain reads EAGVAQSPRYKIIEKRQSVAFWCNPISGHATLYWYQQILGQGPKLLIQFQNNGVVDDSQLPKDRFSAERLKGVDSTLKIQPAKLEDSAVYLCASSVGQSYEQYFGPGTRLTVT.

In its sample, this clonotype was seen a few times. This chain links TRBV4-3 with TRBJ2-1; tentatively, D is TRBD1 (6 bases). With 0 bases removed from V and 4 bases from J, the gap between germline ends came to 13 bases. The CDR3 contains 16 residues. Germline V CDR1 and CDR2: LGHNA, YSLEER. In DNA form, the CDR3 reads TGCGCCAGCAGCCAAGAAGCAGGACAGACATACAATGAGCAGTTCTTC. Protein product: CASSQEAGQTYNEQFF.

Ten or more counts support this clonotype. The chain joins TRBV9 to TRBJ2-5; possible D gene TRBD1, 5 bases. Germline V gene sequence: CDR1 SGDLS, CDR2 YYNGEE. V was clipped by 0 bases and J by 5 bases, with 14 bases between them. The CDR3 consists of 15 residues. The CDR3 spells CASSVVPGSRETQYF. DNA of the CDR3: TGTGCCAGCAGCGTAGTTCCAGGGTCGCGGGAGACCCAGTACTTC.

This clonotype was recorded many times. The chain joins TRBV12-3 or TRBV12-4 to TRBJ1-5, with TRBD1 as a possible D gene (5 bases). Trimming left V 5 bases short and J 2 bases short, with 16 bases between. CDR3 length: 16 amino acids. This chain's CDR3 is CASSPGWGMGNQPQHF. In nucleotides, the CDR3 is TGTGCCAGCAGTCCGGGGTGGGGGATGGGCAATCAGCCCCAGCATTTT.

This clonotype was seen repeatedly, ten times or more. The rearrangement uses TRBV2 and TRBJ2-7; TRBD2 might be the D (5 bases). This CDR3 has 12 residues. Germline-derived CDR1 and CDR2 are SNHLY and FYNNEI. Trimming pared 3 bases from V and 3 bases from J, leaving 6 bases between. The CDR3 DNA reads TGTGCCAGCAGTGATGCGGGCTACGAGCAGTACTTC. This gives the protein CASSDAGYEQYF.

This clonotype was observed many times. This sequence joins TRBV28 and TRBJ2-7; possible D gene TRBD1, 5 bases. The germline gives CDR1 MDHEN, CDR2 SYDVKM. The V and J ends lost 5 bases and 3 bases respectively, with 11 bases between them. The CDR3 length is 13 residues. This chain's CDR3 is CASSLDSYYEQYF. CDR3 sequence (DNA): TGTGCCAGCAGTCTAGACAGCTACTACGAGCAGTACTTC.

This clonotype was detected ten times or more. The chain's CDR3 is CASSIDLGQSYEQYF. In DNA form, the CDR3 reads TGTGCCAGTAGTATAGATCTCGGACAGAGCTACGAGCAGTACTTC. The gene calls are TRBV19 and TRBJ2-7; D is possibly TRBD1 (6 bases). With 0 bases removed from V and 3 bases from J, the gap between germline ends came to 12 bases. The CDR3 is made up of 15 amino acids. Germline V lookup: CDR1 LNHDA, CDR2 SQIVND (reference sequence).

The chain has TRBV6-5 and TRBJ2-5; TRBD2 matches 7 bases. The CDR3 is made up of 16 amino acids. Germline V gene data show CDR1 as MNHEY and CDR2 as SVGAGI. V gave up 2 bases and J gave up 2 bases; unmatched junction bases: 8. The CDR3 region has the DNA TGTGCCAGCAGTTACGAGGTAGCGGGCCCGCAAGAGACCCAGTACTTC. Protein product: CASSYEVAGPQETQYF.